Each of the 27 T cell receptor beta chains below was sequenced from the same sample in a study of blood T cell repertoires in COVID-19. This table comes from immunoSEQ multiplex PCR, and its TCRdb copy is limited to in-frame clones, with some not included. The data hold roughly 250,000 clones, with under 85% observed a single time. Sequenced input: peripheral blood. The receptors shown here come from a woman between 40 and 55 years old with active or convalescent COVID-19.

V gene TRBV5-1 combines with J gene TRBJ1-1, with 8 bases identical to TRBD1. Germline lookup yields CDR1 SGHRS and CDR2 YFSETQ. The V segment lost 4 bases and the J segment 4 bases; nucleotides outside the gene matches: 6. CDR3 length equals 14 residues. This CDR3 reads CASSGQGQATEAFF. The CDR3 nucleotides are TGCGCCAGCAGCGGACAGGGCCAGGCCACTGAAGCTTTCTTT.

The chain carries TRBV5-4 and TRBJ1-2, with D uncertain. The CDR3 runs to 14 residues. V shed 2 bases and J shed 4 bases, with 12 bases lying between them. Germline V gives CDR1 SGHNT, CDR2 YYREEE (reference sequence). The DNA of the CDR3 is TGTGCCAGCAGCTTCCCGACGGAGAGCTATGGCTACACCTTC. As protein: CASSFPTESYGYTF.

This clone was detected many times. V is TRBV7-3 and J is TRBJ1-1; TRBD1 aligns across 7 bases. Trimming cost V 5 bases and J 3 bases; bases outside gene matches: 3. The CDR3 totals 13 residues. The germline CDR1 and CDR2 sequences are SGHTA and FQGTGA. CDR3 region: CASSITGDTEAFF. As DNA, the CDR3 is TGTGCCAGCAGCATCACAGGGGACACTGAAGCTTTCTTT. The full variable domain, with the rest looked up from reference TRBV7-3 and TRBJ1-1, is GAGVSQTPSNKVTEKGKYVELRCDPISGHTALYWYRQSLGQGPEFLIYFQGTGAADDSGLPNDRFFAVRPEGSVSTLKIQRTERGDSAVYLCASSITGDTEAFFGQGTRLTVV.

The V and J genes are TRBV28 and TRBJ1-5, with a possible D match to TRBD1 (6 bases). There are 16 residues in the CDR3. V gave up 2 bases and J gave up 4 bases, with 15 bases separating them. Germline CDR1 and CDR2: MDHEN and SYDVKM. DNA for the CDR3: TGTGCCAGCAGTTTAGCCGGCGGGGGCTTTAATCAGCCCCAGCATTTT. Translated: CASSLAGGGFNQPQHF.

This clone was seen a single time. The chain joins TRBV6-5 to TRBJ1-1; a weak D match, TRBD1 (6 bases). Germline V gives CDR1 MNHEY, CDR2 SVGAGI. CDR3 length equals 15 residues. Trimming stripped 6 bases from V and 1 base from J, with 15 bases between. CDR3 sequence reads: CASRDRRGGNTEAFF. The CDR3 coding sequence is TGTGCCAGCAGGGACCGAAGGGGGGGGAACACTGAAGCTTTCTTT.

This clone was detected a few times. The chain has TRBV2 and TRBJ2-7, with D perhaps matching TRBD1 (6 bases). Per germline, CDR1 SNHLY and CDR2 FYNNEI. Deletions cut 4 bases from V and 2 bases from J, with 9 bases between. The CDR3 sequence is 13 residues long. The CDR3 here is CASSGDNPYEQYF. CDR3 in DNA: TGTGCCAGCAGTGGGGACAACCCCTACGAGCAGTACTTC.

This sequence joins TRBV10-2 and TRBJ2-1; 8 bases align to TRBD2. The CDR3 consists of 15 residues. Per the germline V gene, CDR1 is WSHSY and CDR2 is SAAADI. The V and J ends lost 8 bases and 0 bases, in that order; junction bases with no gene match: 6. The DNA for the CDR3 is TGCGCCAGCGGGGGCGGGGGGAGCTCCTACAATGAGCAGTTCTTC. Its protein product is CASGGGGSSYNEQFF.

This chain's CDR3 is CASSKLAGGAEAFF. CDR3 DNA: TGTGCCAGCAGCAAACTCGCGGGTGGTGCTGAAGCTTTCTTT. The chain couples TRBV21-1 to TRBJ1-1. TRBV21-1 is a recognized pseudogene. The CDR3 is made up of 14 amino acids.

The chain couples TRBV12-5 to TRBJ1-1, with 11 positions matching TRBD1. The germline V gene has CDR1 LGHNT and CDR2 FRNRAP. V lost 4 bases to trimming and J lost 5 bases; unmatched junction nucleotides: 6. The CDR3 totals 15 residues. The CDR3 reads CASGSGTGGKTEAFF. The CDR3 nucleotides are TGTGCTAGTGGTTCGGGGACAGGGGGAAAAACTGAAGCTTTCTTT.

V usage is TRBV19 and J usage is TRBJ2-5, with 7 bases lining up with TRBD2. CDR1 and CDR2 from the germline V gene are LNHDA and SQIVND (reference sequence). The CDR3 spans 16 residues. V shed 1 base and J 1 base; nucleotides not matched to a gene: 6. CDR3 DNA: TGTGCCAGTAGTATAGGAGGCGGGGGTGGCCAAGAGACCCAGTACTTC. Translating gives CASSIGGGGGQETQYF.

This clone occurred a few times. The V gene is TRBV5-4, the J gene TRBJ2-5; D possibly corresponds to TRBD1 (6 bases). The germline CDR1 and CDR2 sequences are SGHNT and YYREEE (reference sequence). The CDR3 length is 14 residues. V dropped 4 bases and J dropped 5 bases, with 15 bases sitting between them. CDR3 DNA: TGTGCCAGCAGCCCCCGGGCAGGGGCGGAGACCCAGTACTTC. Translation gives CASSPRAGAETQYF.

This chain links TRBV6-5 with TRBJ1-6, with TRBD1 as a possible D gene (5 bases). Germline V gene data show CDR1 as MNHEY and CDR2 as SVGAGI. The CDR3 has 11 amino acids. The germline V and J ends were trimmed by 6 bases and 8 bases, with 5 bases remaining between them. The CDR3: CASRTDSPLHF. CDR3 bases: TGTGCCAGCAGGACAGATTCACCCCTCCACTTT.

The chain combines TRBV2 with TRBJ1-2, with 8 bases aligning to TRBD1. Germline CDR1 SNHLY, CDR2 FYNNEI. Unmatched junction bases numbered 5, after V lost 7 bases and J lost 7 bases. The CDR3 consists of 12 residues. CDR3 residues: CASNRGNSGYTF. The CDR3 DNA is TGTGCCAGCAACAGGGGGAATTCTGGCTACACCTTC.

The V gene is TRBV11-2, the J gene TRBJ2-5, with TRBD1 matching over 9 bases. Germline trimming cut 4 bases from V and 5 bases from J; bases unmatched to any gene: 11. CDR1 SGHAT and CDR2 FQNNGV come from the germline V gene. There are 16 residues in the CDR3. The CDR3 DNA is TGTGCCAGCAGCTCATTAAAACAGGGGGCGCGGGAGACCCAGTACTTC. This translates into CASSSLKQGARETQYF.

V is TRBV27 and J is TRBJ1-1; TRBD1 might be the D (5 bases). Per the germline V gene, CDR1 is MNHEY and CDR2 is SMNVEV (reference sequence). Trimming pared 1 base from V and 7 bases from J, leaving 7 bases between. The CDR3 sequence is 12 residues long. CDR3 amino acids: CASSLWGDEAFF. CDR3 DNA sequence: TGTGCCAGCAGTTTATGGGGGGATGAAGCTTTCTTT.

The V gene is TRBV6-6, the J gene TRBJ2-7; 8 bases agree with TRBD2. The CDR3 covers 17 residues. Germline-derived CDR1 and CDR2 are MNHNY and SVGAGI (reference sequence). The V segment lost 5 bases and the J segment 2 bases; nucleotides outside the gene matches: 14. The CDR3 coding sequence is TGTGCCAGCAGTCCCACGGGGGGGCAGACTCCGACCTACGAGCAGTACTTC. Translating it yields CASSPTGGQTPTYEQYF.

The chain combines TRBV9 with TRBJ1-4, with D unresolved. Germline V gene data show CDR1 as SGDLS and CDR2 as YYNGEE. V was trimmed by 2 bases and J by 2 bases, leaving 7 bases between them. CDR3 size: 14 residues. The DNA of the CDR3 is TGTGCCAGCAGCGTGGGCGGGACTAATGAAAAACTGTTTTTT. Translated: CASSVGGTNEKLFF.

The rearrangement joins TRBV11-1 to TRBJ2-5; 9 positions agree with TRBD2. J gave up 10 bases and V 3 bases, and 9 bases lay outside the gene matches. Germline CDR1 is SGHAT and CDR2 is FQDESV (reference sequence). This CDR3 comprises 14 residues. The CDR3 DNA is TGTGCCAGCAGCTTTTCCGGGACTAGCAATGGCCAGTACTTC. The encoded protein is CASSFSGTSNGQYF.

The genes are TRBV5-5 and TRBJ1-5; D not certain. Trimming left V 7 bases short and J 3 bases short, with 14 bases between. This CDR3 has 14 amino acids. CDR1 and CDR2 from the germline V gene are SGHKS and YYEKEE (reference sequence). The CDR3 reads CASAMNSYNQPQHF. The DNA of the CDR3 is TGTGCCAGCGCTATGAACAGCTACAATCAGCCCCAGCATTTT.

This chain links TRBV5-1 with TRBJ1-4; D possibly corresponds to TRBD1 (5 bases). Trimming cost V 1 base and J 7 bases, with 8 bases left between them. The CDR3 length is 13 residues. Germline V CDR1 and CDR2: SGHRS, YFSETQ. CDR3: CASSLNQGEKLFF. In nucleotides, the CDR3 is TGCGCCAGCAGCTTGAACCAGGGTGAAAAACTGTTTTTT.

V is TRBV4-2 and J is TRBJ2-3; TRBD2 matches at 10 bases. Germline V CDR1 and CDR2: LGHNA, YNFKEQ. This CDR3 has 17 amino acids. J lost 5 bases, V lost 1 base, and 9 bases had no gene match. The CDR3 bases are TGTGCCAGCAGCCAAGTGGAGGTAGCGGGGGGAGGAGATACGCAGTATTTT. Translated: CASSQVEVAGGGDTQYF.

In regard to this clone: Other DNA sequences in this specimen translate into the identical CDR3. This sequence joins TRBV3-1 (or the pseudogene TRBV3-2) and TRBJ2-3; D gene unclear. Germline CDR1 and CDR2: LGHDT and YNNKEL (reference sequence). V was trimmed by 0 bases and J by 1 base, leaving 5 bases between them. This CDR3 spans 14 amino acids. CDR3 residues: CASSQDPGTDTQYF. The CDR3 DNA sequence: TGTGCCAGCAGCCAAGACCCCGGCACAGATACGCAGTATTTT.

V is TRBV27 and J is TRBJ2-1; 14 nucleotides agree with TRBD2. J lost 6 bases, V lost 4 bases, and 17 bases had no gene match. Looked up from germline, CDR1 is MNHEY and CDR2 is SMNVEV (reference sequence). The CDR3 consists of 20 residues. CDR3 DNA: TGTGCCAGCAGTTACCGTAGCCCCGGGACTAGCGGGGGAAAGTTCAATGAGCAGTTCTTC. It encodes CASSYRSPGTSGGKFNEQFF.

The table lists this clone with a count of one. This rearrangement joins TRBV5-4 to TRBJ2-7; perhaps TRBD2 as D (6 bases). The CDR3 contains 13 residues. Per the germline V gene, CDR1 is SGHNT and CDR2 is YYREEE (reference sequence). Trimming shortened V by 0 bases and J by 3 bases, and 7 bases separated the two germline ends. CDR3 DNA sequence: TGTGCCAGCAGCTTGGCGGGAGTCTACGAGCAGTACGTC. Protein product: CASSLAGVYEQYV.

The J gene is TRBJ1-2, the V gene TRBV30; D call uncertain. The V gene lost 1 base and the J gene lost 4 bases, with 16 bases spanning the gap. From germline, CDR1 is GTSNPN and CDR2 SVGIG (reference sequence). The CDR3 runs to 15 residues. Here the CDR3 DNA reads TGTGCCTGGAGTGCCGTACGTAACAGCCCCTATGGCTACACCTTC. As protein: CAWSAVRNSPYGYTF.

The chain has TRBV6-5 and TRBJ1-2; 7 bases line up with TRBD1. J gave up 0 bases and V 3 bases, and 1 base lay outside the gene matches. The CDR3 contains 14 residues. Germline loops: CDR1 MNHEY, CDR2 SVGAGI. The CDR3 DNA reads as TGTGCCAGCAGTTATGACAGGGCTAACTATGGCTACACCTTC. Protein product: CASSYDRANYGYTF.

The chain has TRBV7-2 and TRBJ1-2, with 7 nucleotides matching TRBD1. Germline assignment: CDR1 SGHTA and CDR2 FQGNSA. This CDR3 spans 14 amino acids. V lost 2 bases and J lost 8; bases outside the gene matches: 8. As DNA, the CDR3 is TGTGCCAGCAGCTTACTCGGGACAGTCCTAGGCTACACCTTC. As protein: CASSLLGTVLGYTF. Drawing the rest from reference TRBV7-2 and TRBJ1-2, the complete variable domain is GAGVSQSPSNKVTEKGKDVELRCDPISGHTALYWYRQSLGQGLEFLIYFQGNSAPDKSGLPSDRFSAERTGGSVSTLTIQRTQQEDSAVYLCASSLLGTVLGYTFGSGTRLTVV.